This T cell receptor (beta chain) was obtained from a study of T cells in tumors after PD-1 blockade. Across the study: No patient had prior checkpoint blockade, systemic immunosuppression, or radiotherapy within 4 weeks. Treatment was either pembrolizumab 200 mg every 3 weeks or cemiplimab 350 mg every 2 weeks.

A word on this clone: Its antigen is currently unknown.

Sequenced by immunoSEQ multiplex PCR; TCRdb stores in-frame clones only, minus some. This table holds about 33,000 clones, roughly 78% found once. Study conclusions and caveats: Blood contained about 45% of the tumor's TCR clonotypes.

This CDR3 is 13 amino acids long. The V gene's germline CDR1 is SGHNT and CDR2 YYREEE (reference sequence). J lost 8 bases, V lost 2 bases, and 6 bases had no gene match. The chain is built from TRBV5-4 and TRBJ1-2; 7 positions match TRBD1. The sequencing here drew on PBMCs, taken before anti-PD-1 treatment. This TCR derives from a human donor with basal cell carcinoma. This CDR3 is CASSFWTGGGYTF. CDR3 DNA sequence: TGTGCCAGCAGCTTTTGGACAGGTGGCGGCTACACCTTC.